This T cell receptor (beta chain) was documented in a study of early T cells in non-severe SARS-CoV-2 infection. Looking at the study overall: Chains were not paired, and sequencing was done on bulk RNA from unsorted whole blood. Overall study findings and caveats: Clonotype matching in VDJdb favored anti-spike CD8 responses and did not capture private and CD4 specificities.

The CDR3 extends over 16 amino acids. Germline assignment: CDR1 MNHNY and CDR2 SVGAGI (reference sequence). J lost 7 bases, V lost 8 bases, and 15 bases had no gene match. The table lists this clonotype with a few counts. Its cognate antigen is unknown. Researchers attached unique molecular identifiers to individual cDNA molecules. TCRdb ran MiXCR on the 5' RACE reads and lists one entry per CDR3 protein. The sample lists 50,000 to 65,000 distinct CDR3 sequences; 20% to 25% were seen once. The source of this sequence is an adult who was a healthcare worker with PCR-confirmed SARS-CoV-2 infection or an uninfected control (not recorded which). This chain uses TRBV6-6 with TRBJ2-2, with 8 bases aligning to TRBD2. The source was whole blood, collected at baseline. CDR3 sequence: CASSSPSGLAHGELFF. CDR3 nucleotides: TGTGCCAGCTCCTCCCCGTCAGGACTAGCCCACGGGGAGCTGTTTTTT.